This T cell receptor (beta chain) was sequenced during a study of CD8 T cells in ankylosing spondylitis. Findings of the study overall: Made up of about eight highly homologous variants, a TCR beta motif appeared characteristic of ankylosing spondylitis blood.

TCRdb used MiXCR to reprocess the 5' RACE reads, holding one entry per CDR3 protein. This table has more than 600,000 distinct CDR3 sequences, around 20% appearing once. The CDR3 length is 16 residues. Per the germline V gene, CDR1 is DFQATT and CDR2 is SNEGSKA (reference sequence). With regard to this clonotype: What it recognizes is unknown.

The specimen was blood, either unsorted or a sorted T cell fraction (not recorded which). This TCR was sampled from a male donor with ankylosing spondylitis. The chain recombines TRBV20-1 with TRBJ2-1; D may correspond to TRBD1 or TRBD2 (6 bases each). CDR3 sequence: CSPGTTTGRAYNEQFF. CDR3 DNA: TGCAGCCCCGGGACAACCACCGGGAGAGCCTACAATGAGCAGTTCTTC.